Below are 24 T cell receptor beta chains sequenced from a single sample in a study of cytomegalovirus exposure and HLA in healthy donors. The PCR was carried out with 60 Vbeta primers and 13 Jbeta primers. Only in-frame clones appear in the TCRdb table, and some are missing; sequencing was by immunoSEQ multiplex PCR. The data show about 62,000 clones, with about 90% seen just once and more than 1.4% held by the top ten. Sequencing input: PBMCs. These receptors all stem from a man aged 18 to 29 in good health and CMV-seronegative.

The chain is built from TRBV11-3 and TRBJ1-4; maybe TRBD1 (6 bases). V shed 4 bases and J shed 9 bases, with 12 bases lying between them. The CDR3 consists of 13 residues. Germline CDR1 reads SGHNT; CDR2 reads YENEEA. CDR3 in amino acids: CASSSTGIQKLFF. The CDR3, as DNA: TGTGCCAGCAGCTCTACAGGGATCCAAAAACTGTTTTTT.

This chain uses TRBV6-1 with TRBJ2-2, with a possible D match to TRBD1 (5 bases). CDR1 and CDR2 (germline): MNHNS, SASEGT. The CDR3 is 14 amino acids. V was pared by 4 bases and J by 1 base, with 7 bases between. Written as DNA, the CDR3 is TGTGCCAGCAGTGGGGGCCAGAACACCGGGGAGCTGTTTTTT. Protein product: CASSGGQNTGELFF.

This CDR3 reads CASSFFRDNYEQYF. The CDR3 DNA is TGTGCCAGCAGCTTCTTCAGGGATAACTACGAGCAGTACTTC. The chain has TRBV5-6 and TRBJ2-7; tentatively, D is TRBD1 (5 bases). The germline CDR1 and CDR2 sequences are SGHDT and YYEEEE. This CDR3 is 14 amino acids long. V lost 2 bases, J lost 3 bases, and 12 bases lay in between.

V usage is TRBV7-2 and J usage is TRBJ1-5; the D gene is possibly TRBD1 (6 bases). V shed 5 bases and J shed 6 bases, with 11 bases lying between them. From germline, CDR1 is SGHTA and CDR2 FQGNSA. This CDR3 spans 13 amino acids. The DNA for the CDR3 is TGTGCCAGCAGCCAGGGGTTTGGTCAGCCCCAGCATTTT. It specifies CASSQGFGQPQHF.

The chain couples TRBV6-6 to TRBJ1-1, with 8 bases identical to TRBD1. The CDR3 contains 15 residues. The V segment lost 2 bases and the J segment 4 bases; nucleotides outside the gene matches: 6. Per the germline V gene, CDR1 is MNHNY and CDR2 is SVGAGI (reference sequence). CDR3 nucleotide sequence: TGTGCCAGCAGTTACGGGACAGGCAAGAGCACTGAAGCTTTCTTT. Translated, it gives CASSYGTGKSTEAFF.

The genes are TRBV6-1 and TRBJ2-2; 7 nucleotides align to TRBD1. Unmatched junction bases numbered 8, after V lost 6 bases and J lost 4 bases. The germline gives CDR1 MNHNS, CDR2 SASEGT. The CDR3 consists of 15 residues. In DNA form, the CDR3 reads TGTGCCAGCAGCTCCGGGACAGTGAGCACCGGGGAGCTGTTTTTT. Its translation: CASSSGTVSTGELFF.

This sequence joins TRBV7-8 and TRBJ2-7, with D tentatively TRBD1 (5 bases). V was trimmed by 5 bases and J by 0 bases, leaving 14 bases between them. The CDR3 sequence is 15 residues long. The germline CDR1 and CDR2 sequences are SGHVS and FQNEAQ. The CDR3 region is CASSQNQGPSYEQYF. As DNA, the CDR3 is TGTGCCAGCAGCCAAAATCAGGGTCCCTCCTACGAGCAGTACTTC.

V is TRBV6-5 and J is TRBJ2-2; D remains unclear. The CDR3 has 13 residues. Germline values: CDR1 MNHEY, CDR2 SVGAGI. Trimming cost V 2 bases and J 5 bases, with 6 bases left between them. The CDR3 loop reads CASSYRSTGELFF. The DNA of the CDR3 is TGTGCCAGCAGTTACCGTTCTACCGGGGAGCTGTTTTTT.

The rearrangement links TRBV6-1 to TRBJ2-3, with a tentative D call TRBD2 (5 bases). The CDR3 runs to 15 residues. V was clipped by 10 bases and J by 5 bases, with 22 bases between them. Germline lookup yields CDR1 MNHNS and CDR2 SASEGT. The CDR3 DNA follows: TGTGCCACCTACCCCGGGCCCTCGAGGGTAGATACGCAGTATTTT. This encodes CATYPGPSRVDTQYF.

The J gene is TRBJ2-7, the V gene TRBV27, with D tentatively TRBD1 (6 bases). V was cut by 3 bases and J by 2 bases, with 11 bases left in between. The CDR3 extends over 14 amino acids. Germline V gene sequence: CDR1 MNHEY, CDR2 SMNVEV (reference sequence). The CDR3 loop is CASSFARQAYEQYF. The CDR3 DNA reads TGTGCCAGCAGTTTTGCGAGACAGGCCTACGAGCAGTACTTC.

This clone was seen just once. The genes are TRBV2 and TRBJ1-5; the D gene is possibly TRBD1 (5 bases). Per germline, CDR1 SNHLY and CDR2 FYNNEI. The length of the CDR3 is 14 residues. V gave up 5 bases and J gave up 0 bases, with 8 bases separating them. The CDR3 DNA sequence: TGTGCCAGCAGTCGGGGGAATAGCAATCAGCCCCAGCATTTT. Translating it yields CASSRGNSNQPQHF.

The chain combines TRBV10-3 with TRBJ2-7; D call uncertain. The CDR3 loop spans 14 amino acids. Germline values: CDR1 ENHRY, CDR2 SYGVKD. V shed 7 bases and J shed 0 bases, with 13 bases lying between them. The CDR3 is CAIKESEDSYEQYF. The CDR3 coding sequence is TGTGCCATCAAAGAGAGCGAGGACTCCTACGAGCAGTACTTC.

J is TRBJ2-7 and V is TRBV28; D is perhaps TRBD1 (6 bases). The V and J ends lost 6 bases and 0 bases respectively, with 12 bases between them. Germline lookup yields CDR1 MDHEN and CDR2 SYDVKM. CDR3 length: 14 residues. The DNA of the CDR3 is TGTGCCAGCAGAAACAGGGCGAGCTCCTACGAGCAGTACTTC. Its translation is CASRNRASSYEQYF.

This chain joins TRBV5-1 and TRBJ2-7; D unresolved. Per germline, CDR1 SGHRS and CDR2 YFSETQ. The V and J ends lost 10 bases and 0 bases respectively, with 5 bases between them. The CDR3 runs 10 residues. CDR3 in amino acids: CAPYSYEQYF. The DNA of the CDR3 is TGCGCCCCCTACTCCTACGAGCAGTACTTC.

This clone was seen just once. The chain has TRBV19 and TRBJ1-6, with D possibly matching TRBD1 (6 bases). Germline V CDR1 and CDR2: LNHDA, SQIVND (reference sequence). The CDR3 has 14 residues. Trimming cost V 4 bases and J 6 bases, with 10 bases left between them. CDR3 sequence (DNA): TGTGCCAGTAGTAGCGGACAGACTAATTCACCCCTCCACTTT. Its translation: CASSSGQTNSPLHF. Drawing the rest from reference TRBV19 and TRBJ1-6, the complete variable domain is DGGITQSPKYLFRKEGQNVTLSCEQNLNHDAMYWYRQDPGQGLRLIYYSQIVNDFQKGDIAEGYSVSREKKESFPLTVTSAQKNPTAFYLCASSSGQTNSPLHFGNGTRLTVT.

The V call is TRBV6-1, the J call TRBJ2-7; 9 nucleotides align to TRBD1. Germline-derived CDR1 and CDR2 are MNHNS and SASEGT. There are 15 residues in the CDR3. V gave up 3 bases and J gave up 2 bases; unmatched junction bases: 5. CDR3 DNA sequence: TGTGCCAGCAGTGACGGACAGGGGCGGACCTACGAGCAGTACTTC. This gives the protein CASSDGQGRTYEQYF.

The chain combines TRBV5-1 with TRBJ1-1; D not certain. V gave up 2 bases and J gave up 1 base, with 6 bases separating them. CDR3 length: 13 residues. Germline V lookup: CDR1 SGHRS, CDR2 YFSETQ. CDR3 sequence: CASSFSGNTEAFF. CDR3 DNA: TGCGCCAGCAGCTTTTCCGGGAACACTGAAGCTTTCTTT.

This rearrangement joins TRBV7-2 to TRBJ2-3, with TRBD2 matching 12 bases. The V gene end was trimmed by 0 bases and the J gene end by 0 bases; junction bases not matched to a gene: 1. The V gene's germline CDR1 is SGHTA and CDR2 FQGNSA. CDR3 size: 17 residues. The CDR3 here is CASSLAGTSGSTDTQYF. The CDR3 DNA sequence: TGTGCCAGCAGCTTAGCCGGGACTAGCGGGAGCACAGATACGCAGTATTTT.

The chain carries TRBV2 and TRBJ1-1, with a tentative D call TRBD1 (6 bases). The ends were cut back, 6 bases at V and 3 bases at J, with 20 bases in the middle. The CDR3 contains 16 residues. CDR1 SNHLY and CDR2 FYNNEI come from the germline V gene. CDR3 nucleotides: TGTGCCAGCAGAGCCCTTACAGGGCAACTTGACACTGAAGCTTTCTTT. It translates to CASRALTGQLDTEAFF.

Here the CDR3 reads CASSEAGAVTTYEQYF. The CDR3 nucleotides read TGTGCCAGCAGTGAAGCAGGGGCAGTTACTACCTACGAGCAGTACTTC. The genes are TRBV6-1 and TRBJ2-7; weak D call: TRBD1 (5 bases). This CDR3 contains 16 residues. V was shortened by 0 bases and J by 2 bases, with 14 bases between the two germline ends. Germline assignment: CDR1 MNHNS and CDR2 SASEGT.

This clone was picked up one time. The chain carries TRBV5-1 and TRBJ2-2, with D maybe TRBD2 (6 bases). V was shortened by 4 bases and J by 2 bases, with 15 bases between the two germline ends. The germline V gene has CDR1 SGHRS and CDR2 YFSETQ. CDR3 length equals 16 residues. DNA for the CDR3: TGCGCCAGCAGCCCTTGGGCGGGGATAAACACCGGGGAGCTGTTTTTT. Residues: CASSPWAGINTGELFF.

The gene calls are TRBV5-8 and TRBJ1-3; the match to TRBD1 covers 9 bases. With V trimmed by 4 bases and J by 4 bases, 9 bases remained unmatched. Germline V CDR1 and CDR2: SGHTS, YDEGEE. CDR3 length equals 16 residues. CDR3 DNA: TGTGCCAGCAGCGGCGACGGGACAGGGAACGGAAACACCATATATTTT. It specifies CASSGDGTGNGNTIYF.

The gene calls are TRBV4-2 and TRBJ2-3; TRBD2 matches at 7 bases. Germline V gene lookup returns CDR1 LGHNA and CDR2 YNFKEQ. CDR3 length: 17 residues. J lost 3 bases, V lost 2 bases, and 11 bases had no gene match. The DNA for the CDR3 is TGTGCCAGCAGCCAAACCCCGGCGGGGGAGTTGACAGATACGCAGTATTTT. This translates into CASSQTPAGELTDTQYF.

The rearrangement uses TRBV7-8 and TRBJ2-5; D may be TRBD2 (5 bases). Trimming removed 5 bases from V and 4 bases from J, with 11 bases in between. Looked up from germline, CDR1 is SGHVS and CDR2 is FQNEAQ. The CDR3 spans 13 residues. The CDR3 DNA follows: TGTGCCAGCAGCCAGACTATAAGAGAGACCCAGTACTTC. Amino acid sequence: CASSQTIRETQYF.